This T cell receptor beta chain was captured by sequencing in a study of cytomegalovirus exposure and HLA in healthy donors. Both 60 Vbeta primers and 13 Jbeta primers went into the PCR. Libraries were prepared by immunoSEQ multiplex PCR; TCRdb keeps only in-frame clonotypes and omits some of them. The sample has tens of thousands of clones; about 89% are singletons. CDR1 is MNHNY and CDR2 is SVGAGI in the germline V gene (reference sequence). V dropped 4 bases and J dropped 3 bases, with 7 bases sitting between them. The CDR3 has 13 amino acids. Study results and caveats: The authors judged a highly shared variant cluster likely a sequencing artifact.

Regarding this clone: Its antigen is not identified.

The chain joins TRBV6-6 to TRBJ1-3; D not certain. This receptor was taken from a man in his thirties or forties in good health and CMV-seropositive. The sequenced sample consisted of PBMCs. CDR3 nucleotide sequence: TGTGCCAGCAGTTCTGGAGGTGGAAACACCATATATTTT. It is translated as CASSSGGGNTIYF.